This entry lists 32 T cell receptor beta chains sequenced from one sample in a study of Graves' ophthalmopathy and Graves' hyperthyroidism. The study amplified TCR beta CDR3 regions using RNA transcripts. HTBI primers served in a first-round RT-PCR, which a second-round multiplex PCR followed. TCRdb itself ran the multiplex PCR reads through MiXCR, one entry per CDR3 protein. Seen here are about 200,000 distinct CDR3 sequences, about 32% observed once, and the top ten hold about 8.2%. The sequencing input was peripheral blood. All receptors derive from a man aged 45-65 years with Graves' ophthalmopathy.

The chain couples TRBV6-2 or TRBV6-3 to TRBJ1-2, with a possible D match to TRBD1 (6 bases). CDR1 and CDR2 (germline): MNHEY, SVGEGT. The CDR3 consists of 12 residues. The CDR3: CATSPGGWGYTF. The CDR3 DNA reads as TGTGCTACCTCCCCCGGGGGCTGGGGCTACACCTTC.

This clonotype was observed many times. V and J are TRBV6-2 or TRBV6-3 and TRBJ2-2; 7 bases match TRBD2. CDR3 length: 18 residues. Losses at the gene ends were 0 bases for V and 3 bases for J; bases not matched to a gene: 10. Germline V lookup: CDR1 MNHEY, CDR2 SVGEGT. DNA of the CDR3: TGTGCCAGCAGTTACTCGGGAGGGGACGGGTTTGACACCGGGGAGCTGTTTTTT. As protein: CASSYSGGDGFDTGELFF.

V usage is TRBV24-1 and J usage is TRBJ1-1, with D unclear. The V end was cut by 4 bases, the J end by 5 bases, with 4 bases between. Germline V gives CDR1 KGHDR, CDR2 SFDVKD. The CDR3 has 11 amino acids. This CDR3 reads CATSEGTEAFF. The DNA for the CDR3 is TGTGCCACCAGTGAGGGAACTGAAGCTTTCTTT.

This clonotype was counted a single time. The V gene is TRBV12-3 or TRBV12-4, the J gene TRBJ1-5; 9 bases map to TRBD1. Trimming removed 6 bases from V and 4 bases from J; junction bases left unmatched: 10. The CDR3 runs to 16 residues. DNA for the CDR3: TGTGCCAGCAGCTCCGGGACAGGGTCTCATAATCAGCCCCAGCATTTT. Residues: CASSSGTGSHNQPQHF.

The chain carries TRBV6-5 and TRBJ2-7; possibly TRBD1 or TRBD2 for D (5 bases each). The V gene's germline CDR1 is MNHEY and CDR2 SVGAGI. V gave up 0 bases and J gave up 4 bases, with 19 bases separating them. The CDR3 extends over 17 amino acids. The CDR3 here is CASSYSRAKGMIYEQYF. In DNA form, the CDR3 reads TGTGCCAGCAGTTACTCGCGGGCAAAGGGGATGATTTACGAGCAGTACTTC.

The chain has TRBV27 and TRBJ2-7, with 10 bases lining up with TRBD2. The CDR3 extends over 14 amino acids. After removal of 6 bases from V and 6 bases from J, the junction contained 8 bases not matched to a gene. The germline V gene encodes CDR1 MNHEY and CDR2 SMNVEV (reference sequence). For the CDR3, the DNA is TGTGCCAGCAGCTCGGGACTAGCGTCGGCCGAGCAGTACTTC. It yields the protein CASSSGLASAEQYF.

This clonotype has at least ten counts. The genes are TRBV6-1 and TRBJ2-4; the D gene is possibly TRBD1 (6 bases). CDR3 length: 14 residues. Germline CDR1 reads MNHNS; CDR2 reads SASEGT. V was cut by 3 bases and J by 8 bases, with 14 bases left in between. The CDR3 protein is CASSEAQGGDIQYF. DNA for the CDR3: TGTGCCAGCAGTGAGGCACAGGGTGGAGACATTCAGTACTTC.

This clonotype was picked up many times. The chain uses TRBV7-3 and TRBJ2-5; TRBD2 matches at 10 bases. Germline V gene lookup returns CDR1 SGHTA and CDR2 FQGTGA. The V gene end was trimmed by 6 bases and the J gene end by 3 bases; junction bases not matched to a gene: 7. The CDR3 extends over 15 amino acids. The CDR3 sequence is CASRKTGTSEETQYF. The DNA of the CDR3 is TGTGCCAGCAGGAAGACCGGGACTAGCGAAGAGACCCAGTACTTC.

The table lists this clonotype with many counts. The V call is TRBV28, the J call TRBJ2-7; D is tentatively TRBD1 or TRBD2 (6 bases each). Per germline, CDR1 MDHEN and CDR2 SYDVKM. This CDR3 has 16 residues. The germline V and J ends were trimmed by 7 bases and 2 bases, with 21 bases remaining between them. The CDR3 is CASIKRGASTTYEQYF. The CDR3 region has the DNA TGTGCCAGCATCAAGAGGGGGGCTTCGACCACCTACGAGCAGTACTTC.

This clonotype has a count of ten or more. The rearrangement joins TRBV7-8 to TRBJ1-6; 9 bases map to TRBD1. V shed 2 bases and J 2 bases; nucleotides not matched to a gene: 1. The CDR3 covers 16 residues. From germline, CDR1 is SGHVS and CDR2 FQNEAQ. CDR3 sequence: CASSLRDRAYNSPLHF. The CDR3 bases are TGTGCCAGCAGCTTACGGGACAGGGCCTATAATTCACCCCTCCACTTT.

This clonotype was counted at least ten times. The CDR3 protein is CASSPDFAAYEQYF. CDR3 bases: TGTGCCAGCAGCCCGGACTTTGCGGCCTACGAGCAGTACTTC. This rearrangement joins TRBV7-2 to TRBJ2-7, with D possibly being TRBD2 (5 bases). Germline CDR1 and CDR2: SGHTA and FQGNSA. The CDR3 loop spans 14 amino acids. Trimming stripped 5 bases from V and 2 bases from J, with 13 bases between.

The chain joins TRBV6-2 or TRBV6-3 to TRBJ1-1; no definite D call. The CDR3 has 14 residues. The germline V and J ends were trimmed by 2 bases and 1 base, with 8 bases remaining between them. Looked up from germline, CDR1 is MNHEY and CDR2 is SVGEGT. CDR3 in DNA: TGTGCCAGCAGTTACGATCCGAAGAACACTGAAGCTTTCTTT. Translating it yields CASSYDPKNTEAFF.

J is TRBJ1-5 and V is TRBV6-2 or TRBV6-3; possible D gene TRBD1, 6 bases. CDR1 is MNHEY and CDR2 is SVGEGT in the germline V gene. This CDR3 is built from 15 residues. The germline V and J ends were trimmed by 7 bases and 3 bases, with 16 bases remaining between them. CDR3 nucleotides: TGTGCCAGCACCCCGTCGGACAGCTACAATCAGCCCCAGCATTTT. Amino acids: CASTPSDSYNQPQHF.

This chain links TRBV6-1 with TRBJ1-2, with a weak D call TRBD1 (5 bases). The CDR3 runs 15 residues. Germline-derived CDR1 and CDR2 are MNHNS and SASEGT. The V and J ends lost 7 bases and 2 bases respectively, with 17 bases between them. The chain's CDR3 is CASIYTRVMNYGYTF. The CDR3 region has the DNA TGTGCCAGCATCTATACCAGGGTGATGAACTATGGCTACACCTTC.

The gene calls are TRBV14 and TRBJ1-1; D is unresolved. Germline loops: CDR1 SGHDN, CDR2 FVKESK. CDR3 size: 12 residues. Trimming removed 7 bases from V and 6 bases from J, with 12 bases in between. CDR3 sequence: CASNGPGSEAFF. The CDR3 DNA sequence: TGTGCCAGCAACGGCCCAGGTTCTGAAGCTTTCTTT. Full variable domain (missing parts from reference TRBV14 and TRBJ1-1): EAGVTQFPSHSVIEKGQTVTLRCDPISGHDNLYWYRRVMGKEIKFLLHFVKESKQDESGMPNNRFLAERTGGTYSTLKVQPAELEDSGVYFCASNGPGSEAFFGQGTRLTVV.

This clonotype was seen at least ten times. The chain recombines TRBV6-1 with TRBJ1-5, with D perhaps matching TRBD1 (6 bases). Per the germline V gene, CDR1 is MNHNS and CDR2 is SASEGT. The CDR3 is 16 amino acids. The V gene lost 8 bases and the J gene lost 2 bases, with 19 bases spanning the gap. This chain's CDR3 is CASGPLGGAGNQPQHF. The CDR3 DNA reads as TGTGCCAGCGGTCCGCTCGGGGGCGCAGGCAATCAGCCCCAGCATTTT.

This chain uses TRBV7-8 with TRBJ2-5, with 7 nucleotides matching TRBD2. The CDR3 has 16 residues. Germline V lookup: CDR1 SGHVS, CDR2 FQNEAQ. Unmatched junction bases numbered 9, after V lost 0 bases and J lost 5 bases. In nucleotides, the CDR3 is TGTGCCAGCAGCTTAGCAGGACGAGCGGGGTTGGAGACCCAGTACTTC. Its protein product is CASSLAGRAGLETQYF.

V is TRBV27 and J is TRBJ2-5; D is undetermined. CDR3 length: 13 residues. V was shortened by 6 bases and J by 5 bases, with 13 bases between the two germline ends. Germline V gives CDR1 MNHEY, CDR2 SMNVEV (reference sequence). CDR3: CASSRRFAETQYF. CDR3 bases: TGTGCCAGCAGCCGAAGATTCGCGGAGACCCAGTACTTC.

This clonotype was observed at least ten times. The DNA for the CDR3 is TGTGCCAGCAGTTCCCCCTCGTCGGGAGGCAGAGAAGCTTTCTTT. As protein: CASSSPSSGGREAFF. The chain is built from TRBV12-3 or TRBV12-4 and TRBJ1-1; D unresolved. V lost 4 bases to trimming and J lost 8 bases, with 20 bases between them. The CDR3 length is 15 residues.

The chain couples TRBV6-2 or TRBV6-3 to TRBJ2-6, with D possibly being TRBD2 (6 bases). V was trimmed by 2 bases and J by 0 bases, leaving 14 bases between them. Germline loops: CDR1 MNHEY, CDR2 SVGEGT. The CDR3 runs 18 residues. The CDR3 DNA follows: TGTGCCAGCAGTTACCTGGAGGGAGCGATCTCTGGGGCCAACGTCCTGACTTTC. As protein: CASSYLEGAISGANVLTF.

Many counts were recorded for this clonotype. The CDR3 DNA sequence: TGTGCCAGCAGCTTAGAGTATAGCAATCAGCCCCAGCATTTT. It yields the protein CASSLEYSNQPQHF. V and J are TRBV7-8 and TRBJ1-5; unclear D gene. CDR1 is SGHVS, CDR2 FQNEAQ, per germline. This CDR3 has 14 amino acids. Trimming stripped 1 base from V and 0 bases from J, with 4 bases between.

V is TRBV7-2 and J is TRBJ1-2; no clear D. Germline V gene sequence: CDR1 SGHTA, CDR2 FQGNSA. Trimming stripped 4 bases from V and 3 bases from J, with 15 bases between. CDR3 length equals 15 residues. In DNA form, the CDR3 reads TGTGCCAGCAGCTCTAGGGCAGCTTCAGACTATGGCTACACCTTC. It is translated as CASSSRAASDYGYTF.

The J gene is TRBJ2-2, the V gene TRBV12-3 or TRBV12-4; tentatively, D is TRBD1 (5 bases). Trimming removed 4 bases from V and 4 bases from J, with 16 bases in between. The CDR3 covers 16 residues. The CDR3 here is CASSSSGIPGTGELFF. In nucleotides, the CDR3 is TGTGCCAGCAGTTCCTCAGGGATCCCGGGCACCGGGGAGCTGTTTTTT.

The CDR3 nucleotides are TGTGCCAGCAGTTACGAGGCAGGGGCGGACTATGGCTACACCTTC. This translates into CASSYEAGADYGYTF. The chain is built from TRBV6-2 or TRBV6-3 and TRBJ1-2; tentative D call: TRBD1 (6 bases). Germline V gene lookup returns CDR1 MNHEY and CDR2 SVGEGT. Between the trimmed V and J ends, which lost 2 bases and 3 bases, there was a span of 13 bases. The CDR3 extends over 15 amino acids.

The V call is TRBV27, the J call TRBJ2-7, with 7 positions matching TRBD1. Per the germline V gene, CDR1 is MNHEY and CDR2 is SMNVEV (reference sequence). The CDR3 extends over 14 amino acids. Losses at the gene ends were 10 bases for V and 5 bases for J; bases not matched to a gene: 14. CDR3 DNA: TGTGCCACCTCTACAGTGACAGGGTCCCACGAGCAGTACTTC. The encoded protein is CATSTVTGSHEQYF.

This clonotype was seen many times. The chain carries TRBV6-2 or TRBV6-3 and TRBJ2-5, with D perhaps TRBD2 (6 bases). The germline CDR1 and CDR2 sequences are MNHEY and SVGEGT. The CDR3 is 15 residues long. Between the trimmed V and J ends, which lost 5 bases and 3 bases, there was a span of 16 bases. CDR3 protein: CASSTPSWGEETQYF. For the CDR3, the DNA is TGTGCCAGCAGTACCCCGAGTTGGGGGGAAGAGACCCAGTACTTC.

This clonotype has ten or more counts. This rearrangement joins TRBV12-3 or TRBV12-4 to TRBJ2-7; D remains unclear. The CDR3 loop spans 14 amino acids. V shed 0 bases and J shed 4 bases, with 10 bases lying between them. CDR3 bases: TGTGCCAGCAGTTTAGCTGGTGGGGAATACGAGCAGTACTTC. Translated: CASSLAGGEYEQYF.

This clonotype was recorded at least ten times. The rearrangement joins TRBV20-1 to TRBJ1-5, with a weak D call TRBD1 (6 bases). From germline, CDR1 is DFQATT and CDR2 SNEGSKA (reference sequence). Trimming pared 5 bases from V and 0 bases from J, leaving 20 bases between. The CDR3 has 17 amino acids. The DNA for the CDR3 is TGCAGTGCTGACACCCGACAGGATCCTTATAGCAATCAGCCCCAGCATTTT. Its translation is CSADTRQDPYSNQPQHF.

This clonotype has just a few counts. The J gene is TRBJ1-2, the V gene TRBV6-1; D unclear. Per the germline V gene, CDR1 is MNHNS and CDR2 is SASEGT. The CDR3 contains 14 residues. Trimming left V 2 bases short and J 4 bases short, with 11 bases between. The CDR3 sequence is CASSESPRAYGYTF. The CDR3, as DNA: TGTGCCAGCAGTGAATCTCCGAGGGCCTATGGCTACACCTTC.

This clonotype was picked up many times. This chain uses TRBV7-6 with TRBJ2-5, with 15 bases lining up with TRBD2. CDR3 length equals 17 residues. In germline, CDR1 is SGHVS, CDR2 FNYEAQ. V lost 5 bases, J lost 5 bases, and 9 bases stayed unmatched. The CDR3 DNA sequence: TGTGCCAGCAGCCCGGGACTAGCGGGAGGTTCGGGTGAGACCCAGTACTTC. Its translation is CASSPGLAGGSGETQYF.

Ten or more counts support this clonotype. The V and J genes are TRBV24-1 and TRBJ2-3; no clear D gene. The CDR3 loop spans 14 amino acids. V gave up 8 bases and J gave up 4 bases, with 15 bases separating them. The germline CDR1 and CDR2 sequences are KGHDR and SFDVKD. In nucleotides, the CDR3 is TGTGCCACCACCGATTCAGCCCGGGCAGATACGCAGTATTTT. This gives the protein CATTDSARADTQYF.

This clonotype occurred many times. The chain recombines TRBV5-1 with TRBJ2-7, with D possibly TRBD1 on 5 matching bases. V was pared by 0 bases and J by 3 bases, with 10 bases between. The V gene's germline CDR1 is SGHRS and CDR2 YFSETQ. This CDR3 spans 14 amino acids. The CDR3 bases are TGCGCCAGCAGCTTGGCTCCGGACAACTACGAGCAGTACTTC. Translated: CASSLAPDNYEQYF.